The sequence of this T cell receptor (beta chain) was determined in a study of shared clonotypes between healthy human individuals. The wider study: CD4 naive cells filled three plates per donor, CD4 memory three, CD8 naive two and CD8 memory one.

Naive CD8 populations comprised CD45RO-negative cells positively selected for CCR7, excluding terminally differentiated effector memory CD45RA+ cells. Healthy HIV-negative adults without recent acute infections or vaccinations served as donors. Caucasian adults living in Nashville, Tennessee, provided all samples. Only one count was recorded for this clone. The antigen is not known. Study-wide results and caveats: Sorted-subset samples were not fully sequenced, rarefaction indicated.

The method was immunoSEQ multiplex PCR; TCRdb's version includes in-frame clones alone and lacks a portion of them. The data contain roughly 600,000 clones, roughly 98% of them singletons. Germline CDR1 SGHTS, CDR2 YDEGEE. With V trimmed by 4 bases and J by 0 bases, 19 bases remained unmatched. The CDR3 contains 20 residues. The origin of this receptor is a young man in good health. The chain recombines TRBV5-8 with TRBJ1-5; 7 bases map to TRBD1. The sample comprised naive CD8+ T cells sorted from blood. This chain's CDR3 is CASSPKGRDSRLYSNQPQHF. CDR3 DNA sequence: TGTGCCAGCAGCCCTAAAGGCCGGGACAGCCGGCTGTATAGCAATCAGCCCCAGCATTTT.